Each of the 22 T cell receptor beta chains below was sequenced from the same sample in a study of cytotoxic CD8 clonotypes in ibrutinib-treated CLL. Only in-frame clones appear in the TCRdb table, and some are missing; sequencing was by immunoSEQ multiplex PCR. Among 130,000 to 150,000 clones listed, around three quarters were seen once. The input for sequencing was PBMCs, taken after 12 months of ibrutinib treatment. These receptors originate from a human donor with chronic lymphocytic leukemia.

This sequence joins TRBV7-2 and TRBJ1-4; D is perhaps TRBD1 (6 bases). The CDR3 length is 16 residues. V gave up 7 bases and J gave up 4 bases, with 19 bases separating them. From germline, CDR1 is SGHTA and CDR2 FQGNSA. The CDR3, as DNA: TGTGCCAGCACCCAAGGTCCAGGGGAAATTAATGAAAAACTGTTTTTT. Its protein is CASTQGPGEINEKLFF.

This clone occurred a few times. The rearrangement links TRBV18 to TRBJ2-7, with D perhaps matching TRBD2 (7 bases). Deletions cut 6 bases from V and 3 bases from J, with 18 bases between. Germline V CDR1 and CDR2: KGHSH, LQKENI. The CDR3 contains 15 residues. CDR3: CASSSGGGSDYEQYF. DNA of the CDR3: TGTGCCAGCTCCTCTGGGGGCGGGAGTGACTACGAGCAGTACTTC.

The chain has TRBV9 and TRBJ1-2; a possible D gene is TRBD1 (6 bases). V was pared by 6 bases and J by 5 bases, with 14 bases between. Germline CDR1 SGDLS, CDR2 YYNGEE. This CDR3 has 13 residues. This CDR3 is CASNEGQPYGYTF. The CDR3 nucleotides are TGTGCCAGCAACGAAGGACAGCCGTATGGCTACACCTTC. The complete variable domain, with remaining parts taken from reference TRBV9 and TRBJ1-2, reads DSGVTQTPKHLITATGQRVTLRCSPRSGDLSVYWYQQSLDQGLQFLIQYYNGEERAKGNILERFSAQQFPDLHSELNLSSLELGDSALYFCASNEGQPYGYTFGSGTRLTVV.

The CDR3 region has the DNA TGTGCCAGCAGCTTGAGTCCCGTAGGAAGCACTGAAGCTTTCTTT. Translation: CASSLSPVGSTEAFF. This chain links TRBV7-6 with TRBJ1-1; no reliable D call. Trimming stripped 3 bases from V and 4 bases from J, with 15 bases between. CDR3 length equals 15 residues. The germline CDR1 and CDR2 sequences are SGHVS and FNYEAQ.

The chain couples TRBV19 to TRBJ2-7, with D unclear. Germline CDR1 and CDR2: LNHDA and SQIVND (reference sequence). Between the trimmed V and J ends, which lost 1 base and 2 bases, there was a span of 15 bases. The CDR3 totals 16 residues. Here the CDR3 DNA reads TGTGCCAGTAGTATAGGCCACGCCCCCGAGGCCTACGAGCAGTACTTC. Translated: CASSIGHAPEAYEQYF.

The chain employs TRBV9 and TRBJ2-6; perhaps TRBD2 as D (5 bases). Germline lookup yields CDR1 SGDLS and CDR2 YYNGEE. The CDR3 consists of 15 residues. The germline V and J ends were trimmed by 1 base and 0 bases, with 5 bases remaining between them. The CDR3 bases are TGTGCCAGCAGCGTACTAGCCTCTGGGGCCAACGTCCTGACTTTC. Translated, it gives CASSVLASGANVLTF. The entire variable domain, with the rest obtained from reference TRBV9 and TRBJ2-6, is as follows: DSGVTQTPKHLITATGQRVTLRCSPRSGDLSVYWYQQSLDQGLQFLIQYYNGEERAKGNILERFSAQQFPDLHSELNLSSLELGDSALYFCASSVLASGANVLTFGAGSRLTVL.

In its sample, this clone was seen a few times. The rearrangement uses TRBV7-3 and TRBJ2-1; 12 nucleotides align to TRBD2. This CDR3 comprises 15 residues. With V trimmed by 2 bases and J by 9 bases, 5 bases remained unmatched. Germline-derived CDR1 and CDR2 are SGHTA and FQGTGA. CDR3 residues: CASSLLAGGPFEQFF. CDR3 in DNA: TGTGCCAGCAGCTTACTAGCGGGAGGGCCATTTGAGCAGTTCTTC.

The rearrangement uses TRBV6-1 and TRBJ1-2; D is unresolved. The CDR3 totals 12 residues. Deletions cut 5 bases from V and 7 bases from J, with 11 bases between. Per the germline V gene, CDR1 is MNHNS and CDR2 is SASEGT. The CDR3, as DNA: TGTGCCAGCAGTTCAGGTGGTGGTGGCTACACCTTC. Its translation: CASSSGGGGYTF.

The V gene is TRBV7-2, the J gene TRBJ2-1, with 8 bases that match TRBD1. The CDR3 sequence is 15 residues long. Germline loops: CDR1 SGHTA, CDR2 FQGNSA. V trimming: 0 bases; J trimming: 4 bases; junction bases outside the gene matches: 2. CDR3 in DNA: TGTGCCAGCAGCTTAGCGGGACAGGAATACAATGAGCAGTTCTTC. It yields the protein CASSLAGQEYNEQFF.

This clone was observed a single time. This chain uses TRBV5-1 with TRBJ2-5, with 9 bases that match TRBD2. Trimming at V came to 9 bases and at J to 5 bases, leaving 14 bases not matched to a gene. This CDR3 region has 15 residues. Germline V gene data show CDR1 as SGHRS and CDR2 as YFSETQ. The CDR3 here is CATRTSDNVGETQYF. CDR3 nucleotides: TGCGCCACCCGGACTAGCGACAATGTCGGGGAGACCCAGTACTTC.

The chain recombines TRBV28 with TRBJ1-5, with D possibly TRBD1 on 6 matching bases. This CDR3 contains 15 residues. The germline gives CDR1 MDHEN, CDR2 SYDVKM. V was trimmed by 6 bases and J by 7 bases, leaving 19 bases between them. The CDR3 DNA follows: TGTGCCAGCAGCCCTACTACAGGGTTCCACCAGCCCCAGCATTTT. Translating gives CASSPTTGFHQPQHF.

The chain carries TRBV7-2 and TRBJ2-2, with 7 bases aligning to TRBD1. From germline, CDR1 is SGHTA and CDR2 FQGNSA. The CDR3 length is 13 residues. V dropped 2 bases and J dropped 6; count of bases not matched to a gene: 0. The CDR3 DNA is TGTGCCAGCAGCTTAAGGGGGCCCGGGGAGCTGTTTTTT. It translates to CASSLRGPGELFF.

The chain is built from TRBV18 and TRBJ2-3, with 8 bases identical to TRBD2. CDR1 KGHSH and CDR2 LQKENI come from the germline V gene. The V and J ends lost 8 bases and 0 bases, in that order; junction bases with no gene match: 7. This CDR3 has 15 amino acids. The CDR3 coding sequence is TGTGCCAGCACCGCTACTAGCGGAAGCACAGATACGCAGTATTTT. Protein product: CASTATSGSTDTQYF.

The rearrangement joins TRBV7-9 to TRBJ2-1; weak D call: TRBD2 (6 bases). Germline CDR1 and CDR2: SEHNR and FQNEAQ (reference sequence). The CDR3 has 13 amino acids. V was pared by 3 bases and J by 6 bases, with 9 bases between. The CDR3 reads CASSFGGINEQFF. DNA of the CDR3: TGTGCCAGCAGCTTCGGCGGGATCAATGAGCAGTTCTTC.

This chain uses TRBV10-3 with TRBJ2-3, with a possible D match to TRBD1 (6 bases). The CDR3 runs to 13 residues. Deletions cut 9 bases from V and 1 base from J, with 11 bases between. Germline V lookup: CDR1 ENHRY, CDR2 SYGVKD. The CDR3 DNA reads TGTGCCATTTCTTACAGGGGCACAGATACGCAGTATTTT. It is translated as CAISYRGTDTQYF.

The DNA of the CDR3 is TGTGCCAGCAGCTCTACAGGGCGGGAGACCCAGTACTTC. Amino acid sequence: CASSSTGRETQYF. The rearrangement links TRBV5-4 to TRBJ2-5; D may be TRBD1 (6 bases). The V gene lost 3 bases and the J gene lost 5 bases, with 11 bases spanning the gap. The CDR3 length is 13 residues. The germline CDR1 and CDR2 sequences are SGHNT and YYREEE (reference sequence). The full variable domain, rest sourced from reference TRBV5-4 and TRBJ2-5, is ETGVTQSPTHLIKTRGQQVTLRCSSQSGHNTVSWYQQALGQGPQFIFQYYREEENGRGNFPPRFSGLQFPNYSSELNVNALELDDSALYLCASSSTGRETQYFGPGTRLLVL.

This clone was recorded a few times. V is TRBV7-8 and J is TRBJ2-2; 10 bases match TRBD2. The CDR3 has 16 amino acids. CDR1 and CDR2 (germline): SGHVS, FQNEAQ. V trimming: 5 bases; J trimming: 7 bases; junction bases outside the gene matches: 10. Here the CDR3 reads CASSVRTSGWNGELFF. DNA of the CDR3: TGTGCCAGCAGCGTTCGGACTAGCGGATGGAACGGGGAGCTGTTTTTT.

The CDR3 here is CASSNRANEKLFF. CDR3 nucleotides: TGCGCCAGCAGTAACAGGGCTAATGAAAAACTGTTTTTT. This chain uses TRBV4-3 with TRBJ1-4; weak D call: TRBD1 (6 bases). The V end was cut by 6 bases, the J end by 3 bases, with 8 bases between. Germline CDR1 and CDR2: LGHNA and YSLEER. CDR3 size: 13 residues.

V is TRBV5-1 and J is TRBJ2-1; a weak D match, TRBD1 (8 bases). The length of the CDR3 is 16 residues. CDR1 and CDR2 (germline): SGHRS, YFSETQ. V was shortened by 3 bases and J by 6 bases, with 19 bases between the two germline ends. CDR3 in amino acids: CASSYNTGGGSNEQFF. The CDR3 DNA reads as TGCGCCAGCAGCTACAACACAGGGGGAGGGAGCAATGAGCAGTTCTTC.

The chain has TRBV18 and TRBJ2-6, with D tentatively TRBD2 (5 bases). Germline CDR1 is KGHSH and CDR2 is LQKENI. This CDR3 region has 14 residues. The V gene lost 0 bases and the J gene lost 12 bases, with 12 bases spanning the gap. In nucleotides, the CDR3 is TGTGCCAGCTCACCACCAGGACGGACTGTCGTCCTGACTTTC. Protein: CASSPPGRTVVLTF.

This clone was picked up a small number of times. The chain uses TRBV6-6 and TRBJ2-7; the match to TRBD1 covers 7 bases. With V trimmed by 7 bases and J by 2 bases, 5 bases remained unmatched. The germline V gene encodes CDR1 MNHNY and CDR2 SVGAGI (reference sequence). This CDR3 region has 13 residues. In DNA form, the CDR3 reads TGTGCCAGCACCCCCAGGGGGACCTACGAGCAGTACTTC. As protein: CASTPRGTYEQYF.

A few counts support this clone. The chain has TRBV5-1 and TRBJ1-2; possible D gene TRBD1, 6 bases. V gave up 4 bases and J gave up 8 bases, with 15 bases separating them. This CDR3 has 13 residues. Germline V gene sequence: CDR1 SGHRS, CDR2 YFSETQ. The CDR3 here is CASSLSGARGYTF. The CDR3 coding sequence is TGCGCCAGCAGCCTATCGGGGGCACGGGGCTACACCTTC.